Below, 6 T cell receptor beta chains from the same sample are listed, as sequenced in a study of CD8 T cells in ankylosing spondylitis (TCRdb year 2017). The protocol used for the library was 5' RACE. Sequencing relied on an Illumina HiSeq 2500. TCRdb took the public reads, trimmed them with fastp at Q25, ran MiXCR for clone calling and kept in-frame beta chains. When rows share a CDR3 protein, they turn into one entry using the most common DNA and genes. The sample has around 210,000 distinct CDR3 sequences on record, 8% to 10% of them singletons. The ten largest clones take up more than 4.5% of the sample. The sequencing input was blood, either unsorted or a sorted T cell fraction (not recorded which). The source is a female donor with ankylosing spondylitis or in good health (not recorded which).

This clonotype was recorded at least ten times. The chain employs TRBV6-2 or TRBV6-3 and TRBJ1-5, with 8 bases fitting TRBD1. V shed 4 bases and J 6 bases; nucleotides not matched to a gene: 8. Germline CDR1 MNHEY, CDR2 SVGEGT. The CDR3 is made up of 15 amino acids. The CDR3 protein is CASSSTQGAVQPQHF. The CDR3 region has the DNA TGTGCCAGCAGTTCTACTCAGGGGGCGGTTCAGCCCCAGCATTTT.

This clonotype has ten or more counts. The V and J genes are TRBV6-5 and TRBJ2-1; D is possibly TRBD1 (5 bases). Germline CDR1 MNHEY, CDR2 SVGAGI. The CDR3 is 14 residues long. Deletions cut 0 bases from V and 11 bases from J, with 14 bases between. CDR3 sequence reads: CASSYSTRVRKQFF. The CDR3 DNA follows: TGTGCCAGCAGTTACTCGACCAGGGTTCGTAAGCAGTTCTTC.

This clonotype was seen more than once but under ten times. The chain links TRBV6-5 to TRBJ2-7; 8 nucleotides align to TRBD2. Germline CDR1 reads MNHEY; CDR2 reads SVGAGI. The junction had 12 bases not matched to a gene; V was cut back by 2 bases and J by 6 bases. This CDR3 comprises 16 residues. The CDR3 bases are TGTGCCAGCAGTTACGACTCCGGGACTAGAGGCGCCGAGCAGTACTTC. Encoded protein: CASSYDSGTRGAEQYF.

The chain links TRBV30 to TRBJ2-3; 12 bases fit TRBD1. This CDR3 contains 15 residues. CDR1 and CDR2 from the germline V gene are GTSNPN and SVGIG (reference sequence). The J segment lost 2 bases and the V segment lost 4 bases, leaving 4 bases of the junction unmatched. The CDR3 here is CAWTGQGALTDTQYF. The CDR3 bases are TGTGCCTGGACGGGACAGGGGGCTCTCACAGATACGCAGTATTTT. The variable domain in full, with the rest retrieved from reference TRBV30 and TRBJ2-3, is SQTIHQWPATLVQPVGSPLSLECTVEGTSNPNLYWYRQAAGRGLQLLFYSVGIGQISSEVPQNLSASRPQDRQFILSSKKLLLSDSGFYLCAWTGQGALTDTQYFGPGTRLTVL.

This clonotype was detected ten times or more. The chain couples TRBV11-2 to TRBJ1-3; possible D gene TRBD1, 5 bases. Trimming shortened V by 10 bases and J by 2 bases, and 12 bases separated the two germline ends. This CDR3 has 13 residues. Germline V gives CDR1 SGHAT, CDR2 FQNNGV. CDR3 in amino acids: CAIRTQTGNTIYF. CDR3 coding DNA: TGTGCCATCAGGACACAAACTGGAAACACCATATATTTT.

This clonotype was seen at least ten times. The CDR3 protein is CASSSGTGAIYGYTF. CDR3 nucleotides: TGTGCCAGCAGTTCCGGGACAGGGGCTATCTATGGCTACACCTTC. This sequence joins TRBV27 and TRBJ1-2, with TRBD1 matching 10 bases. This CDR3 region has 15 residues. Trimming at V came to 4 bases and at J to 4 bases, leaving 6 bases not matched to a gene. Germline assignment: CDR1 MNHEY and CDR2 SMNVEV (reference sequence).